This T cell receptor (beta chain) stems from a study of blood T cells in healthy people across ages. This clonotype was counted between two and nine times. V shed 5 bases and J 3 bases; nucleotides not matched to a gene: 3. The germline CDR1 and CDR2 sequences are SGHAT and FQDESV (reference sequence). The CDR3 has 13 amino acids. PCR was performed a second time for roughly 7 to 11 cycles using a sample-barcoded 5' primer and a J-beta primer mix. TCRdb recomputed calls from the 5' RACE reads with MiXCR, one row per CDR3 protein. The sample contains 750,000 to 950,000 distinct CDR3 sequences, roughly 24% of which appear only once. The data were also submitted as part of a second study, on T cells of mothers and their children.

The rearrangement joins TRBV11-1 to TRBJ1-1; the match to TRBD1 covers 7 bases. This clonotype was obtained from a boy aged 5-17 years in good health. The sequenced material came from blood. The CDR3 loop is CASSTDRDTEAFF. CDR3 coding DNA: TGTGCCAGCAGCACCGACAGGGACACTGAAGCTTTCTTT. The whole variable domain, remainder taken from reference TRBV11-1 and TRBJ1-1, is EAEVAQSPRYKITEKSQAVAFWCDPISGHATLYWYRQILGQGPELLVQFQDESVVDDSQLPKDRFSAERLKGVDSTLKIQPAELGDSAMYLCASSTDRDTEAFFGQGTRLTVV.